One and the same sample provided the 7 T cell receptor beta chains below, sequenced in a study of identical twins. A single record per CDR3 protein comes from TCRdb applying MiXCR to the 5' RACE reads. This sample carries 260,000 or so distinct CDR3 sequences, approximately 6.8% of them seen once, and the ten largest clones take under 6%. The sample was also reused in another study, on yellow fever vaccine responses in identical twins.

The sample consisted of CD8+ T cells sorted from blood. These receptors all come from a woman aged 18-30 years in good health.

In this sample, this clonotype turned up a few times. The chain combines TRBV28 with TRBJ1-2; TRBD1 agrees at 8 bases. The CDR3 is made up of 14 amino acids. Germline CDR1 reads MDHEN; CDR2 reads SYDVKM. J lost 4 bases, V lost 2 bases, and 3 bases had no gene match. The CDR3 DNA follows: TGTGCCAGCAGTTTACAGGGGGCGGGCTATGGCTACACCTTC. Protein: CASSLQGAGYGYTF.

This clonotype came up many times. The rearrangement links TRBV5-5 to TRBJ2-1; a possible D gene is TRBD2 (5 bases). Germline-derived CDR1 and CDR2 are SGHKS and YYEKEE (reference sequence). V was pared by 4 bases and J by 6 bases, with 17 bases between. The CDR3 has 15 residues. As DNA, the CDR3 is TGTGCCAGCAGCGCCTATCTGGAGGTGGGCAATGAGCAGTTCTTC. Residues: CASSAYLEVGNEQFF.

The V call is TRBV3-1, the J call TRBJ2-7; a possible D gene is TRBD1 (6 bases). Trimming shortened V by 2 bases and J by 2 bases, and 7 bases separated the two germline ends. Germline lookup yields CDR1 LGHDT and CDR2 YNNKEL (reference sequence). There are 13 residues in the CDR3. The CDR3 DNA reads TGTGCCAGCAGCCAATGGGGGCCCTACGAGCAGTACTTC. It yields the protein CASSQWGPYEQYF.

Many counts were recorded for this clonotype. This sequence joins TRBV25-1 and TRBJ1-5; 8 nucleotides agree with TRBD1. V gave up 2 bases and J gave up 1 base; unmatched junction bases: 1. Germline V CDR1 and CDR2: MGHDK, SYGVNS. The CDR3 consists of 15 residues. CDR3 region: CASSETGGSNQPQHF. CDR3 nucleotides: TGTGCCAGCAGTGAAACAGGGGGAAGCAATCAGCCCCAGCATTTT. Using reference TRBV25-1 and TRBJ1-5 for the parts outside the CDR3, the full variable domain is EADIYQTPRYLVIGTGKKITLECSQTMGHDKMYWYQQDPGMELHLIHYSYGVNSTEKGDLSSESTVSRIRTEHFPLTLESARPSHTSQYLCASSETGGSNQPQHFGDGTRLSIL.

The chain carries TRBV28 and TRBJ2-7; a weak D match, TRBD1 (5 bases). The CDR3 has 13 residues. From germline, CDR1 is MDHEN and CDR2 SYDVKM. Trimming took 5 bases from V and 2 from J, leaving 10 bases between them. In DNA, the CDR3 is TGTGCCAGCAGTGACCCGACAGCCTACGAGCAGTACGTC. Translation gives CASSDPTAYEQYV.

CDR3 nucleotides: TGTGCCAGCAGTTTTACTGACCCCCCTCTAGCGGGTGGGGAATCGTTCTTC. Its protein product is CASSFTDPPLAGGESFF. The V and J genes are TRBV12-3 or TRBV12-4 and TRBJ2-1, with 8 bases that match TRBD2. Germline trimming cut 3 bases from V and 15 bases from J; bases unmatched to any gene: 22. The CDR3 loop spans 17 amino acids.

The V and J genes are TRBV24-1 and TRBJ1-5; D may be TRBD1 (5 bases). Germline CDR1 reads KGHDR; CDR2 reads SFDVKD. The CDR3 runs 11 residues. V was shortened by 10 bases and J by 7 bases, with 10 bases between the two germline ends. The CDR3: CATGERQPQHF. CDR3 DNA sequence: TGTGCCACAGGGGAGCGGCAGCCCCAGCATTTT.